This T cell receptor beta chain was retrieved from a study of shared clonotypes between healthy human individuals. Overall study findings and caveats: A handful of donors had approximately 4.6% of their naive CD4 clonotypes in common. Represented diversity, genetic and exposure-history alike, was limited by few donors.

Assay used: immunoSEQ multiplex PCR; TCRdb lists only in-frame clones, some missing. Altogether 2.3 million or so clones are present, 93% being singletons, with the ten largest covering 0.35% to 0.5%. As regards this clone: Its specificity is not known.

This CDR3 comprises 15 residues. The junction had 16 bases not matched to a gene; V was cut back by 4 bases and J by 11 bases. The V gene's germline CDR1 is MDHEN and CDR2 SYDVKM. This receptor was taken from a man aged 18 to 30 in good health. Some clones in this sample may be carry-over from other donors' samples. Sequencing input: naive CD4+ T cells from PBMCs. Stated subset: CD45RA+ positively selected. This chain links TRBV28 with TRBJ1-1; the match to TRBD1 covers 7 bases. CDR3 in DNA: TGTGCCAGCAGTTCCACCCCGACAGGGTGGAAAGGCGCTTTCTTT. Translation gives CASSSTPTGWKGAFF.